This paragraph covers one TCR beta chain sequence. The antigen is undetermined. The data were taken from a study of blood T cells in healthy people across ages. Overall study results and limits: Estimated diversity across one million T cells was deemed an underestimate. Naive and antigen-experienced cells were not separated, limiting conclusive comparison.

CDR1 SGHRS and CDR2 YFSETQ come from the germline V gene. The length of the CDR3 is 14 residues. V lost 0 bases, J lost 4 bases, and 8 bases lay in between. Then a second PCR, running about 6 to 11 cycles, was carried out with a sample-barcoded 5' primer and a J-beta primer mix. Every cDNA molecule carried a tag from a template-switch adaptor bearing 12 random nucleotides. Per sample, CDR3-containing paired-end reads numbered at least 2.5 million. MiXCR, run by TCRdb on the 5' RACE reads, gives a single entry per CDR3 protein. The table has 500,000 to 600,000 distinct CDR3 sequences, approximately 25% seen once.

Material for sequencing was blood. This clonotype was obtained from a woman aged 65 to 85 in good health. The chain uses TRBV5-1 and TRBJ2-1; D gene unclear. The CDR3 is CASSLDARYNEQFF. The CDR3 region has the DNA TGCGCCAGCAGCTTGGATGCCAGATACAATGAGCAGTTCTTC.